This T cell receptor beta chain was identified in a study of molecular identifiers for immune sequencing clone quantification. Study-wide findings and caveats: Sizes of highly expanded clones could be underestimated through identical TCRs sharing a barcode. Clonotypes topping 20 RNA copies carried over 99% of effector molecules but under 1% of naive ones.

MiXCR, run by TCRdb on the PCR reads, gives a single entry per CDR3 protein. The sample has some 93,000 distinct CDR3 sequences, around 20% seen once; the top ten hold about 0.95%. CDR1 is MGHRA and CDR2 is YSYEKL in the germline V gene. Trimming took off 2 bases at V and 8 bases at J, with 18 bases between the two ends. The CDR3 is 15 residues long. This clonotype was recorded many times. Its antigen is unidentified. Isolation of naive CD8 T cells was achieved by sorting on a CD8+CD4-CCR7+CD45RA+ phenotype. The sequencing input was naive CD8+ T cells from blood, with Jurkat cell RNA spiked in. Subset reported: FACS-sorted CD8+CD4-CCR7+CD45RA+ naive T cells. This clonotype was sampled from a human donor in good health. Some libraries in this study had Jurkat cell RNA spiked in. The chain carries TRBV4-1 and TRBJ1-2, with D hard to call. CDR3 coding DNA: TGCGCCAGCAGCCAAAAAAACCCGACACCGGAAGGCTACACCTTC. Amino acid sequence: CASSQKNPTPEGYTF.